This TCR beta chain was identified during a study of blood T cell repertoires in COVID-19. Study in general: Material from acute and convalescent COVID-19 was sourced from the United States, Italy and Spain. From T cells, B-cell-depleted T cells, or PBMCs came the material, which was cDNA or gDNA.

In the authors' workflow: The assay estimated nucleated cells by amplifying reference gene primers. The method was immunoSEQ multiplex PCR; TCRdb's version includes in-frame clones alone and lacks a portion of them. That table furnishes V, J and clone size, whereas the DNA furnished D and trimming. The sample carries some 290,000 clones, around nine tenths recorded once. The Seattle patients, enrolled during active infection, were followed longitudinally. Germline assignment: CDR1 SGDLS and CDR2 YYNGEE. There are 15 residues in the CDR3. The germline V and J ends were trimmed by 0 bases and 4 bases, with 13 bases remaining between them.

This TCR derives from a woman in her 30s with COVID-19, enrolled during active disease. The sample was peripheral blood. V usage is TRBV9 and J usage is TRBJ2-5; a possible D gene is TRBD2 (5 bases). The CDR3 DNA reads TGTGCCAGCAGCGTAGCGGGTGGGAGTGGAGAGACCCAGTACTTC. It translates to CASSVAGGSGETQYF.